Given below is one T cell receptor (beta chain) in context. This table comes from immunoSEQ multiplex PCR, and its TCRdb copy is limited to in-frame clones, with some not included. The table has roughly 90,000 clones, approximately 91% seen once; the top ten hold 0.33%. These data originate in a study of OX40 agonist ivuxolimab in advanced cancers. The CDR3 is made up of 24 amino acids. V shed 3 bases and J 0 bases; nucleotides not matched to a gene: 20. Germline-derived CDR1 and CDR2 are MDHEN and SYDVKM. J is TRBJ2-6 and V is TRBV28, with TRBD2 matching over 13 bases. The receptor was derived from an adult with an advanced solid tumor such as melanoma, head and neck, liver or kidney cancer. The sample here was CD4+ or CD8+ T cells sorted from blood, taken in a trial of the OX40 agonist ivuxolimab. CDR3 nucleotides: TGTGCCAGCAGTTTTCCCAGGGCCCCGGGACTAGCGGGACAACCGCGCTCTGGGGCCAACGTCCTGACTTTC. Its protein product is CASSFPRAPGLAGQPRSGANVLTF.